The 18 T cell receptor beta chains presented below share a single source sample, sequenced in a study of control samples from healthy donors and cancer patients. This table comes from immunoSEQ multiplex PCR, and its TCRdb copy is limited to in-frame clones, with some not included. The sample includes about 140,000 clones, roughly 94% seen only once; the top ten take roughly 14%. Sequenced input: blood. The receptors derive from a middle-aged man in good health.

This clone has just one count. The chain combines TRBV29-1 with TRBJ2-7; maybe TRBD2 (5 bases). CDR1 and CDR2 from the germline V gene are SQVTM and ANQGSEA. The V gene lost 1 base and the J gene lost 7 bases, with 8 bases spanning the gap. The CDR3 totals 11 residues. CDR3 sequence: CSVEAGKEQYF. The CDR3 DNA follows: TGCAGCGTTGAAGCGGGGAAAGAGCAGTACTTC.

The V gene is TRBV6-2 or TRBV6-3, the J gene TRBJ1-2, with D perhaps matching TRBD1 (6 bases). Germline V gene lookup returns CDR1 MNHEY and CDR2 SVGEGT. The V end lost 2 bases, the J end lost 0 bases, and 13 bases lay between the germline ends. The CDR3 runs to 16 residues. In nucleotides, the CDR3 is TGTGCCAGCAGTTACAGGCAGGGGAATCCTAACTATGGCTACACCTTC. This codes for CASSYRQGNPNYGYTF.

V is TRBV7-9 and J is TRBJ2-7; D gene uncertain. The CDR3 totals 14 residues. Germline V gene data show CDR1 as SEHNR and CDR2 as FQNEAQ (reference sequence). Trimming stripped 1 base from V and 6 bases from J, with 13 bases between. CDR3 DNA: TGTGCCAGCAGCTTAGATGTGGTTCTTTTCGAGCAGTACTTC. Its protein product is CASSLDVVLFEQYF.

The rearrangement links TRBV6-1 to TRBJ1-6, with D unclear. The V and J ends lost 2 bases and 10 bases respectively, with 12 bases between them. The germline CDR1 and CDR2 sequences are MNHNS and SASEGT. This CDR3 has 14 amino acids. Written as DNA, the CDR3 is TGTGCCAGCAGTGAATTAGGGTCGGGGTCACCCCTCCACTTT. It encodes CASSELGSGSPLHF.

This clone was detected once. The DNA of the CDR3 is TGTGCCAGCAGTAGGGACGGCCAGCAGGGCGAGCAGTACTTC. Protein product: CASSRDGQQGEQYF. The V and J genes are TRBV6-5 and TRBJ2-7; D tentatively fits TRBD1 or TRBD2 (5 bases each). The germline CDR1 and CDR2 sequences are MNHEY and SVGAGI. The V and J ends lost 5 bases and 6 bases respectively, with 17 bases between them. The CDR3 runs 14 residues.

The chain uses TRBV7-2 and TRBJ2-1, with TRBD2 matching over 14 bases. CDR1 is SGHTA and CDR2 is FQGNSA in the germline V gene. V lost 1 base, J lost 7 bases, and 6 bases stayed unmatched. This CDR3 spans 17 amino acids. This CDR3 reads CASSLEGLAGVRNEQFF. DNA for the CDR3: TGTGCCAGCAGCTTAGAGGGACTAGCGGGAGTGCGTAATGAGCAGTTCTTC. The full variable domain, rest sourced from reference TRBV7-2 and TRBJ2-1, is GAGVSQSPSNKVTEKGKDVELRCDPISGHTALYWYRQSLGQGLEFLIYFQGNSAPDKSGLPSDRFSAERTGGSVSTLTIQRTQQEDSAVYLCASSLEGLAGVRNEQFFGPGTRLTVL.

The gene calls are TRBV19 and TRBJ2-2; tentatively, D is TRBD1 or TRBD2 (5 bases each). The CDR3 runs 15 residues. V was trimmed by 5 bases and J by 3 bases, leaving 13 bases between them. Per the germline V gene, CDR1 is LNHDA and CDR2 is SQIVND (reference sequence). The DNA for the CDR3 is TGTGCCAGTAGTCGGGGCCCTAGCTACACCGGGGAGCTGTTTTTT. Protein product: CASSRGPSYTGELFF.

The rearrangement links TRBV19 to TRBJ1-3; a weak D match, TRBD1 (6 bases). Germline V CDR1 and CDR2: LNHDA, SQIVND (reference sequence). The V end was cut by 5 bases, the J end by 0 bases, with 14 bases between. CDR3 length: 16 amino acids. The DNA for the CDR3 is TGTGCCAGTAGTGCTCCAAAACAGGGCTCTGGAAACACCATATATTTT. This gives the protein CASSAPKQGSGNTIYF.

V gene TRBV19 combines with J gene TRBJ2-2, with 7 bases that match TRBD1. The CDR3 extends over 15 amino acids. Germline assignment: CDR1 LNHDA and CDR2 SQIVND (reference sequence). After removal of 5 bases from V and 7 bases from J, the junction contained 10 bases not matched to a gene. The chain's CDR3 is CASSPHQTGSGELFF. CDR3 DNA: TGTGCCAGTAGTCCCCACCAGACAGGGAGCGGGGAGCTGTTTTTT. The whole variable domain, remainder taken from reference TRBV19 and TRBJ2-2, is DGGITQSPKYLFRKEGQNVTLSCEQNLNHDAMYWYRQDPGQGLRLIYYSQIVNDFQKGDIAEGYSVSREKKESFPLTVTSAQKNPTAFYLCASSPHQTGSGELFFGEGSRLTVL.

This sequence joins TRBV24-1 and TRBJ2-3; 10 bases map to TRBD2. Germline V lookup: CDR1 KGHDR, CDR2 SFDVKD. The CDR3 runs 14 residues. Trimming cost V 7 bases and J 0 bases; bases outside gene matches: 0. The CDR3 DNA reads as TGTGCCACCAGGGGACTAGCGAGCACAGATACGCAGTATTTT. This gives the protein CATRGLASTDTQYF.

V is TRBV20-1 and J is TRBJ2-1; D is unclear. This CDR3 spans 13 amino acids. Looked up from germline, CDR1 is DFQATT and CDR2 is SNEGSKA (reference sequence). V lost 3 bases to trimming and J lost 5 bases, with 11 bases between them. This CDR3 reads CSASSGGNNEQFF. The CDR3 bases are TGCAGTGCTAGTTCGGGTGGGAACAATGAGCAGTTCTTC.

The chain employs TRBV7-9 and TRBJ1-5, with no clear D. The germline gives CDR1 SEHNR, CDR2 FQNEAQ (reference sequence). This CDR3 contains 14 residues. Between the trimmed V and J ends, which lost 5 bases and 11 bases, there was a span of 19 bases. CDR3: CASSKDALVEAQHF. DNA for the CDR3: TGTGCCAGCAGCAAAGACGCCTTGGTCGAGGCCCAGCATTTT.

CDR3 DNA: TGTGCCAGCACCGGCGGACAGCTAATTGAAGCTTTCTTT. Protein sequence: CASTGGQLIEAFF. The chain links TRBV6-4 to TRBJ1-1, with D possibly TRBD1 on 6 matching bases. The CDR3 totals 13 residues. Trimming removed 7 bases from V and 7 bases from J, with 16 bases in between. Germline V gene lookup returns CDR1 MRHNA and CDR2 SNTAGT.

The gene calls are TRBV5-4 and TRBJ1-3; 8 positions match TRBD1. The V gene's germline CDR1 is SGHNT and CDR2 YYREEE (reference sequence). CDR3 size: 16 residues. Trimming cost V 3 bases and J 1 base; bases outside gene matches: 6. The CDR3 region is CASSSADRASGNTIYF. The CDR3 DNA follows: TGTGCCAGCAGCTCTGCGGACAGGGCGTCTGGAAACACCATATATTTT.

The V and J genes are TRBV5-1 and TRBJ1-4; D may be TRBD1 (6 bases). The length of the CDR3 is 15 residues. Germline lookup yields CDR1 SGHRS and CDR2 YFSETQ. V dropped 5 bases and J dropped 6 bases, with 17 bases sitting between them. CDR3 amino acids: CASRKTGRSDEKLFF. The CDR3 DNA reads as TGCGCCAGCAGAAAAACAGGGAGGAGCGATGAAAAACTGTTTTTT.

The chain carries TRBV4-1 and TRBJ1-5, with 7 bases that match TRBD1. Germline CDR1 MGHRA, CDR2 YSYEKL. With 2 bases clipped from V and 5 bases from J, the junction kept 9 bases outside the gene matches. This CDR3 has 16 amino acids. DNA of the CDR3: TGCGCCAGCAGCCAACCTACAGGGGTTCGGGATCAGCCCCAGCATTTT. Protein sequence: CASSQPTGVRDQPQHF.

The chain employs TRBV6-2 or TRBV6-3 and TRBJ2-3; D possibly corresponds to TRBD2 (5 bases). Per the germline V gene, CDR1 is MNHEY and CDR2 is SVGEGT. This CDR3 region has 14 residues. Trimming removed 0 bases at V and 2 bases at J, with 6 bases between. The CDR3 protein is CASSYSEATDTQYF. DNA of the CDR3: TGTGCCAGCAGTTACTCGGAGGCCACAGATACGCAGTATTTT.

The V gene is TRBV13, the J gene TRBJ2-7; 9 positions agree with TRBD1. The CDR3 is made up of 17 amino acids. With 3 bases clipped from V and 8 bases from J, the junction kept 17 bases outside the gene matches. Looked up from germline, CDR1 is PRHDT and CDR2 is FYEKMQ (reference sequence). Here the CDR3 reads CASSFGPSGDRAFKQYF. The CDR3 region has the DNA TGTGCCAGCAGCTTTGGTCCTTCGGGGGACAGGGCCTTCAAGCAGTACTTC.